The clone carrying this T cell receptor beta chain was observed a few times. The antigen is undetermined. The sample belongs to a study of T cell repertoires in cytomegalovirus infection. Overall study findings and caveats: The ex vivo response was dominated by HLA-C-restricted CMV-specific TCR beta clonotypes.

TCRdb passed the reads through MiXCR, listing each CDR3 protein once. The table includes some 180,000 distinct CDR3 sequences, approximately 18% detected once. This CDR3 comprises 12 residues. Trimming removed 2 bases at V and 15 bases at J, with 14 bases between. The TCR comes from a human donor in good health (CMV status not recorded). Some clones in this sample may be carry-over from other donors' samples. The chain employs TRBV12-3 or TRBV12-4 and TRBJ2-1; D possibly corresponds to TRBD1 (5 bases). Material for sequencing was CD8+ T cells from PBMCs. The CDR3 protein is CASSLLIGQWFF. CDR3 in DNA: TGTGCCAGCAGTTTACTAATAGGACAATGGTTCTTC.